A selection of T cell receptor beta chains follows, all from one sample in a study of T cell responses to AZD1222 COVID-19 vaccine. Clones were read by immunoSEQ multiplex PCR, and TCRdb kept only the in-frame ones, dropping some. Of 140,000 to 150,000 clones listed, about 93% are singletons. The material sequenced was peripheral blood, taken on day 0 of AZD1222 vaccination. The receptor set was obtained from an adult in good health. Each CDR3 is given with its conserved first and last residue. A D gene is named only where the DNA matches it firmly. Expanded clones are given a class, and other clones once, few, many or no size at all.

size,J,V,D,CDR3,DNA
.,TRBJ2-7,TRBV5-1,TRBD2,CASSRASGGYEQYF,TGCGCCAGCAGCCGGGCTAGCGGGGGGTACGAGCAGTACTTC
.,TRBJ1-4,TRBV1,.,CTSSHELGVNEKLFF,TGCACCAGCAGCCATGAATTGGGTGTTAATGAAAAACTGTTTTTT
.,TRBJ1-2,TRBV27,.,CASSLSRLTSGYTF,TGTGCCAGCAGTTTATCCCGTCTGACGAGTGGCTACACCTTC
.,TRBJ2-1,TRBV5-4,TRBD2,CASSLVRPSGNNEQFF,TGTGCCAGCAGCTTGGTTAGGCCTAGCGGAAACAATGAGCAGTTCTTC
.,TRBJ1-2,TRBV12-3/TRBV12-4,TRBD1,CASSFEGAGGYTF,TGTGCCAGCAGTTTTGAGGGGGCGGGTGGCTACACCTTC
.,TRBJ1-5,TRBV30,.,CAWSVTGTSNQPQHF,TGTGCCTGGAGTGTAACGGGCACCAGCAATCAGCCCCAGCATTTT
.,TRBJ2-1,TRBV6-5,TRBD2,CASSYRVAGEDEQFF,TGTGCCAGCAGTTACCGGGTAGCGGGAGAGGATGAGCAGTTCTTC
.,TRBJ1-1,TRBV12-3/TRBV12-4,.,CASSPRADTEAFF,TGTGCCAGCAGTCCGCGGGCCGACACTGAAGCTTTCTTT
few,TRBJ2-1,TRBV19,.,CASEDYNEQFF,TGTGCCTCAGAGGACTACAATGAGCAGTTCTTC
once,TRBJ2-1,TRBV7-6,TRBD2,CASSLGGAGGYNEQFF,TGTGCCAGCAGCTTAGGTGGAGCGGGGGGATACAATGAGCAGTTCTTC
.,TRBJ1-1,TRBV29-1,.,CSGGLLNTEAFF,TGCAGCGGGGGACTGCTGAACACTGAAGCTTTCTTT
.,TRBJ1-5,TRBV19,TRBD1,CASSGPQGVYSNQPQHF,TGTGCCAGTAGTGGCCCCCAGGGGGTGTATAGCAATCAGCCCCAGCATTTT
.,TRBJ1-3,TRBV9,.,CASSVEVGGYGGNTIYF,TGTGCCAGCAGCGTAGAAGTTGGGGGGTATGGTGGAAACACCATATATTTT
.,TRBJ1-1,TRBV7-2,.,CSSRFGGNTEAFF,TGTTCCAGCAGGTTCGGCGGCAACACTGAAGCTTTCTTT
.,TRBJ2-1,TRBV6-4,.,CASSEAGSHNEQFF,TGTGCCAGCAGTGAAGCCGGGAGCCACAATGAGCAGTTCTTC
.,TRBJ2-1,TRBV11-2,.,CASSRVRGENEQFF,TGTGCCAGCAGCCGGGTCAGAGGTGAGAATGAGCAGTTCTTC
.,TRBJ1-2,TRBV4-1,.,CASSQVGLTYYGYTF,TGCGCCAGCAGCCAAGTTGGTCTAACCTACTATGGCTACACCTTC
.,TRBJ1-5,TRBV7-8,TRBD1,CASTKDRGVSGNQPQHF,TGTGCCAGCACCAAAGACAGGGGGGTTTCGGGCAATCAGCCCCAGCATTTT
.,TRBJ1-3,TRBV6-5,.,CASSAGTELDTIYF,TGTGCCAGCAGCGCCGGGACGGAGCTGGACACCATATATTTT
.,TRBJ1-3,TRBV18,TRBD1,CASSPLGTGAGNTIYF,TGTGCCAGCTCACCACTAGGGACAGGGGCTGGAAACACCATATATTTT
.,TRBJ2-1,TRBV11-3,TRBD2,CASSLGVAGGNNNEQFF,TGTGCCAGCAGCTTGGGGGTAGCGGGAGGGAACAACAATGAGCAGTTCTTC
.,TRBJ1-2,TRBV12-3/TRBV12-4,TRBD1,CASRGGGGYTF,TGTGCCAGCAGAGGGGGCGGGGGCTACACCTTC
.,TRBJ1-1,TRBV6-5,.,CASSYPQVMNTEAFF,TGTGCCAGCAGTTACCCGCAGGTTATGAACACTGAAGCTTTCTTT
.,TRBJ2-7,TRBV7-9,.,CASSLGPEQYF,TGTGCCAGCAGCTTAGGACCCGAGCAGTACTTC